Each of the 4 T cell receptor beta chains below was sequenced from the same sample in a study of T cell repertoires in cytomegalovirus infection. TCRdb itself ran the reads through MiXCR, one entry per CDR3 protein. The table lists about 700,000 distinct CDR3 sequences, around 32% of them singletons. These receptors are not linked to any known antigen. This specimen consisted of cultured PBMCs, obtained from culture after CMV antigen stimulation. Receptors originate from a human donor in good health (CMV status not recorded). Some clones in this sample may be carry-over from other donors' samples.

The gene calls are TRBV20-1 and TRBJ1-2; D gene uncertain. Trimming shortened V by 3 bases and J by 9 bases, and 8 bases separated the two germline ends. This CDR3 region has 10 residues. Germline V gene sequence: CDR1 DFQATT, CDR2 SNEGSKA (reference sequence). CDR3 bases: TGCAGTGCTAGCAGACATAGCTACACCTTC. Translating it yields CSASRHSYTF.

Remarks on this clonotype: Being one base from a much bigger clone, this may be a read error. CDR3 DNA sequence: TGTGCCAGCAGCAGAGGGGGAGCGGAGACCCAGGACTTC. This encodes CASSRGGAETQDF. The J gene is TRBJ2-5, the V gene TRBV7-2; perhaps TRBD1 as D (6 bases). Germline loops: CDR1 SGHTA, CDR2 FQGNSA. This CDR3 has 13 amino acids.

This clonotype has ten or more counts. This sequence joins TRBV12-3 or TRBV12-4 and TRBJ1-5, with D unclear. Trimming took 4 bases from V and 1 from J, leaving 8 bases between them. The CDR3 has 14 residues. Here the CDR3 DNA reads TGTGCCAGCAGTTCGGTACGGAGCAATCAGCCCCAGCATTTT. Its translation is CASSSVRSNQPQHF.

J is TRBJ1-5 and V is TRBV15; D uncertain. The CDR3 consists of 15 residues. V lost 0 bases and J 0 bases, leaving 6 bases between the germline ends. The germline CDR1 and CDR2 sequences are LNHNV and YYDKDF (reference sequence). The CDR3 coding sequence is TGTGCCACCAGCAGAGATAGATATAGCAATCAGCCCCAGCATTTT. Translation gives CATSRDRYSNQPQHF. Together with reference TRBV15 and TRBJ1-5, the CDR3 gives the full variable domain: DAMVIQNPRYQVTQFGKPVTLSCSQTLNHNVMYWYQQKSSQAPKLLFHYYDKDFNNEADTPDNFQSRRPNTSFCFLDIRSPGLGDTAMYLCATSRDRYSNQPQHFGDGTRLSIL.